This T cell receptor beta chain was identified during a study of cytomegalovirus exposure and HLA in healthy donors. The CDR3 contains 18 residues. V trimming: 2 bases; J trimming: 1 base; junction bases outside the gene matches: 11. The germline V gene has CDR1 SGHKS and CDR2 YYEKEE (reference sequence). TCRdb's copy holds only in-frame clones and misses some; the assay was immunoSEQ multiplex PCR. The sample yields more than 65,000 clones, 95% to 97% seen once. The sequence was collected from a woman under 30 in good health and CMV-seronegative. The specimen sequenced was PBMCs. This sequence joins TRBV5-5 and TRBJ2-5, with 10 bases matching TRBD2. This CDR3 is CASSFGVVASGSQETQYF. CDR3 nucleotide sequence: TGTGCCAGCAGCTTCGGCGTTGTTGCTAGCGGGAGCCAAGAGACCCAGTACTTC.